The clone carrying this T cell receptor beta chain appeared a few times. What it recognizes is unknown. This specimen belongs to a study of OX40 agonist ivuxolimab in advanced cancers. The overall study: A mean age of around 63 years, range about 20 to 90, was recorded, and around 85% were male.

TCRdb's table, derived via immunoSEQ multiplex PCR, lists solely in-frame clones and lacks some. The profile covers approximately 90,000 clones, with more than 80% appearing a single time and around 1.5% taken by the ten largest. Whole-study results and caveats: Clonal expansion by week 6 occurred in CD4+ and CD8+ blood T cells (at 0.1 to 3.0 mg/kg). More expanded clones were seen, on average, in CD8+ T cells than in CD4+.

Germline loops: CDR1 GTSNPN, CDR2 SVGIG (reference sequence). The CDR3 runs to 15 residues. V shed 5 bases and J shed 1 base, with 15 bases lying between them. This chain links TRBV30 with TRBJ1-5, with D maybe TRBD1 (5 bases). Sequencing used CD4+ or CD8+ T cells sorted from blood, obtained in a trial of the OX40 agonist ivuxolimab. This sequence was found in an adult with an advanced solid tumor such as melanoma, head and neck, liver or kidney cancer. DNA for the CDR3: TGTGCCTGGGGTGCAGGGACGAGGAGCAATCAGCCCCAGCATTTT. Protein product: CAWGAGTRSNQPQHF.